The clone carrying this T cell receptor beta chain has only a few counts. What it recognizes is unknown. This sample is drawn from a study of T cells in localized non-small cell lung cancer. Study results and caveats: A median approximately 60 of the top 100 tumor clones appeared in adjacent lung. Sequencing was restricted to one tumor region; therefore, heterogeneity remains possible. Patients showing higher blood T cell density tended to see longer overall survival. The greatest T cell clonality was found in uninvolved adjacent lung (higher than in tumor).

Germline values: CDR1 SGDLS, CDR2 YYNGEE. This CDR3 is built from 13 residues. The V end lost 9 bases, the J end lost 6 bases, and 18 bases lay between the germline ends. Assay: immunoSEQ multiplex PCR; the TCRdb copy retains only in-frame clones and omits some. The table shows several thousand clones, with 33% occurring only once. The specimen was lung tumor tissue, collected before any cancer treatment. V is TRBV9 and J is TRBJ1-1; D remains unclear. This TCR was sampled from an older female donor with stage I lung adenocarcinoma. CDR3 sequence: CAIRMVELAEAFF. Here the CDR3 DNA reads TGTGCCATCAGAATGGTGGAATTGGCTGAAGCTTTCTTT.